One and the same sample provided the 3 T cell receptor beta chains below, sequenced in a study of early T cells in non-severe SARS-CoV-2 infection. TCRdb reprocessed the 5' RACE reads via MiXCR and lists one record per CDR3 protein. Of just over 60,000 distinct CDR3 sequences in the sample, approximately 9% were seen once. Sequencing was done on a sample of whole blood. All receptors come from an adult who was a healthcare worker with PCR-confirmed SARS-CoV-2 infection or an uninfected control (not recorded which).

The rearrangement uses TRBV20-1 and TRBJ1-2; no clear D. The ends were cut back, 0 bases at V and 2 bases at J, with 7 bases in the middle. Germline V gene sequence: CDR1 DFQATT, CDR2 SNEGSKA (reference sequence). The length of the CDR3 is 13 residues. CDR3 nucleotides: TGCAGTGCTAGAGATTCGTCCAACTATGGCTACACCTTC. It specifies CSARDSSNYGYTF.

The gene calls are TRBV3-1 and TRBJ1-4; TRBD1 agrees at 9 bases. There are 15 residues in the CDR3. V gave up 5 bases and J gave up 5 bases; unmatched junction bases: 6. The germline gives CDR1 LGHDT, CDR2 YNNKEL (reference sequence). This CDR3 reads CASSVGQGINEKLFF. The CDR3 nucleotides read TGTGCCAGCAGCGTCGGACAGGGGATCAATGAAAAACTGTTTTTT.

V and J are TRBV11-2 and TRBJ1-2; tentative D call: TRBD1 (5 bases). Germline lookup yields CDR1 SGHAT and CDR2 FQNNGV. The germline V and J ends were trimmed by 1 base and 7 bases, with 10 bases remaining between them. The length of the CDR3 is 13 residues. CDR3 region: CASSLAGSLGYTF. CDR3 sequence (DNA): TGTGCCAGCAGCTTAGCAGGGAGTCTTGGCTACACCTTC.